The clone carrying this TCR beta chain was recorded a few times. The antigen is not known. Amplified TCR beta CDR3 regions derived from RNA transcripts. The TCR CDR3 was amplified in a first-round RT-PCR using the HTBI primer set. TCRdb re-called the multiplex PCR reads with MiXCR, one entry per CDR3 protein. Of about half a million distinct CDR3 sequences in the sample, 15% to 20% were seen once. The data originate from a study of T cells in Graves' hyperthyroidism and ophthalmopathy. Whole-study context: Blood from the periphery was taken at initial diagnosis, before any treatment.

Study-level points and caveats: The model identified upcoming ophthalmopathy a median 6.5 months ahead of onset.

The CDR3 totals 14 residues. Germline V gene lookup returns CDR1 MGHRA and CDR2 YSYEKL. The V end was cut by 1 base, the J end by 7 bases, with 14 bases between. The chain combines TRBV4-1 with TRBJ2-7; D is ambiguous. The clonotype was recovered from a man aged 40-49 years with Graves' ophthalmopathy. The sample was blood. The DNA of the CDR3 is TGCGCCAGCAGCCAAGTCTCCGGGTCAGGTGAGCAGTACTTC. As protein: CASSQVSGSGEQYF.